Each of the 21 T cell receptor beta chains below was sequenced from the same sample in a study of vaccination and CD4 T cells after COVID-19. Their antigens remain unidentified. The study sequenced cultured CD4+ T cell DNA using the Oncomine TCR Beta short-read assay. TCRdb re-called the PCR reads through MiXCR, storing one row per CDR3 protein. The table lists some 15,000 distinct CDR3 sequences, about four fifths of them singletons. Treatment given: approximately nine-day PBMC culture with coronavirus spike peptide pools or control peptides (ViraFEST assay). Sequenced material: CD4+ T cells from blood, cultured in vitro. Source of these receptors: a human donor who had recovered from COVID-19.

The rearrangement joins TRBV6-2 or TRBV6-3 to TRBJ1-2, with unresolved D. The CDR3 length is 13 residues. Germline assignment: CDR1 MNHEY and CDR2 SVGEGT. Trimming left V 6 bases short and J 3 bases short, with 11 bases between. In DNA, the CDR3 is TGTGCCAGCAGCGGCCCATGGGACTATGGCTACACCTTC. Protein: CASSGPWDYGYTF.

The chain couples TRBV11-2 to TRBJ2-5; possibly TRBD1 or TRBD2 for D (5 bases each). Germline loops: CDR1 SGHAT, CDR2 FQNNGV. Deletions cut 2 bases from V and 4 bases from J, with 14 bases between. The CDR3 consists of 15 residues. CDR3 nucleotide sequence: TGTGCCAGCAGCTTACGGGTCGGGGCGGGAGAGACCCAGTACTTC. Its protein product is CASSLRVGAGETQYF. The variable domain in full, with the rest retrieved from reference TRBV11-2 and TRBJ2-5, is EAGVAQSPRYKIIEKRQSVAFWCNPISGHATLYWYQQILGQGPKLLIQFQNNGVVDDSQLPKDRFSAERLKGVDSTLKIQPAKLEDSAVYLCASSLRVGAGETQYFGPGTRLLVL.

The chain carries TRBV6-5 and TRBJ2-5; 8 bases agree with TRBD2. There are 15 residues in the CDR3. Germline CDR1 MNHEY, CDR2 SVGAGI. V lost 2 bases to trimming and J lost 6 bases; unmatched junction nucleotides: 8. CDR3 nucleotide sequence: TGTGCCAGCAGTTACGGTCGGGGGGGCTCGCAGACCCAGTACTTC. Its translation: CASSYGRGGSQTQYF.

The chain employs TRBV15 and TRBJ1-1; D gene uncertain. CDR3 size: 16 residues. With 0 bases removed from V and 1 base from J, the gap between germline ends came to 12 bases. Germline lookup yields CDR1 LNHNV and CDR2 YYDKDF (reference sequence). CDR3 sequence reads: CATSRDYAQPNTEAFF. The CDR3 DNA follows: TGTGCCACCAGCAGAGACTATGCACAGCCGAACACTGAAGCTTTCTTT.

The chain is built from TRBV19 and TRBJ1-1; TRBD1 matches 9 bases. The germline V gene has CDR1 LNHDA and CDR2 SQIVND (reference sequence). The V and J ends lost 3 bases and 4 bases, in that order; junction bases with no gene match: 3. The CDR3 covers 14 residues. CDR3 DNA: TGTGCCAGTAGTATTCGACAGGGGGGCACTGAAGCTTTCTTT. Translation: CASSIRQGGTEAFF.

This clonotype was counted a few times. V and J are TRBV29-1 and TRBJ1-2, with D possibly matching TRBD1 (5 bases). Deletions cut 1 base from V and 5 bases from J, with 8 bases between. Germline values: CDR1 SQVTM, CDR2 ANQGSEA. This CDR3 is built from 12 residues. CDR3 region: CSVEGTPYGYTF. The CDR3 coding sequence is TGCAGCGTTGAAGGGACACCTTATGGCTACACCTTC.

This clonotype was recorded a few times. The rearrangement joins TRBV28 to TRBJ2-2; the match to TRBD2 covers 12 bases. V dropped 6 bases and J dropped 6; count of bases not matched to a gene: 5. The CDR3 contains 15 residues. Germline CDR1 MDHEN, CDR2 SYDVKM. The DNA of the CDR3 is TGTGCCAGCAGCACTAGCGGGAGGAAAGCCGGGGAGCTGTTTTTT. It codes for CASSTSGRKAGELFF.

V usage is TRBV19 and J usage is TRBJ1-2; D possibly corresponds to TRBD1 (5 bases). The CDR3 spans 14 residues. In germline, CDR1 is LNHDA, CDR2 SQIVND (reference sequence). V dropped 1 base and J dropped 7 bases, with 13 bases sitting between them. The CDR3 loop reads CASSIGQISGGYTF. DNA for the CDR3: TGTGCCAGTAGTATAGGACAGATTAGCGGTGGCTACACCTTC. Full variable domain (remainder filled in from reference TRBV19 and TRBJ1-2): DGGITQSPKYLFRKEGQNVTLSCEQNLNHDAMYWYRQDPGQGLRLIYYSQIVNDFQKGDIAEGYSVSREKKESFPLTVTSAQKNPTAFYLCASSIGQISGGYTFGSGTRLTVV.

V and J are TRBV6-5 and TRBJ1-3; TRBD1 matches 8 bases. J was trimmed by 7 bases and V by 4 bases; bases with no gene match: 6. Germline CDR1 reads MNHEY; CDR2 reads SVGAGI. The CDR3 sequence is 14 residues long. The CDR3 region has the DNA TGTGCCAGCAGTTTGACAGGGGTTGGGAACACCATATATTTT. Translating gives CASSLTGVGNTIYF.

In this sample, this clonotype turned up once. The chain is built from TRBV6-1 and TRBJ1-5; D gene uncertain. The germline V gene has CDR1 MNHNS and CDR2 SASEGT. Trimming took 6 bases from V and 2 from J, leaving 17 bases between them. There are 16 residues in the CDR3. This CDR3 is CASSQGTLEGNQPQHF. CDR3 DNA sequence: TGTGCCAGCAGCCAAGGAACCCTGGAGGGCAATCAGCCCCAGCATTTT.

V usage is TRBV28 and J usage is TRBJ1-5; no reliable D call. Germline values: CDR1 MDHEN, CDR2 SYDVKM. The CDR3 is 15 residues long. V lost 2 bases, J lost 3 bases, and 11 bases lay in between. Here the CDR3 DNA reads TGTGCCAGCAGTTTAAAAGGCAGTTACAATCAGCCCCAGCATTTT. This translates into CASSLKGSYNQPQHF.

This clonotype was seen only once. The chain recombines TRBV7-2 with TRBJ1-1, with a possible D match to TRBD1 (5 bases). V was clipped by 4 bases and J by 0 bases, with 9 bases between them. The CDR3 is 14 residues long. Germline V gene sequence: CDR1 SGHTA, CDR2 FQGNSA. The CDR3: CASSSGQMNTEAFF. The CDR3 DNA is TGTGCCAGCAGCTCCGGACAAATGAACACTGAAGCTTTCTTT.

CDR3 sequence: CSATRHFLETEAFF. Here the CDR3 DNA reads TGCAGTGCTACGAGACACTTCCTTGAGACTGAAGCTTTCTTT. V usage is TRBV20-1 and J usage is TRBJ1-1; no definite D call. V shed 4 bases and J shed 5 bases, with 17 bases lying between them. CDR3 length: 14 residues. The germline V gene encodes CDR1 DFQATT and CDR2 SNEGSKA (reference sequence).

V usage is TRBV7-2 and J usage is TRBJ2-2; TRBD2 aligns across 14 bases. This CDR3 is built from 16 residues. Germline V gives CDR1 SGHTA, CDR2 FQGNSA. Germline trimming cut 3 bases from V and 5 bases from J; bases unmatched to any gene: 2. CDR3 in amino acids: CASSFGTSGRTGELFF. Written as DNA, the CDR3 is TGTGCCAGCAGCTTTGGGACTAGCGGGAGAACCGGGGAGCTGTTTTTT.

The CDR3 region has the DNA TGTGCCAGCAGTTACATGGGTAAGGGTGGTGGGGATAGCAATCAGCCCCAGCATTTT. Translation gives CASSYMGKGGGDSNQPQHF. The J gene is TRBJ1-5, the V gene TRBV6-5; D remains ambiguous. The CDR3 consists of 19 residues. Germline V gene sequence: CDR1 MNHEY, CDR2 SVGAGI. Trimming left V 2 bases short and J 0 bases short, with 20 bases between.

The genes are TRBV20-1 and TRBJ2-2, with D possibly TRBD2 on 5 matching bases. The CDR3 has 13 residues. Germline loops: CDR1 DFQATT, CDR2 SNEGSKA (reference sequence). Trimming shortened V by 6 bases and J by 0 bases, and 8 bases separated the two germline ends. The CDR3 sequence: CSASGSNTGELFF. The CDR3 nucleotides read TGCAGTGCCAGCGGCTCGAACACCGGGGAGCTGTTTTTT.

This clonotype was observed a handful of times. The rearrangement joins TRBV6-1 to TRBJ1-2, with 7 bases fitting TRBD1. The CDR3 contains 14 residues. The germline V gene has CDR1 MNHNS and CDR2 SASEGT. The V segment lost 5 bases and the J segment 6 bases; nucleotides outside the gene matches: 9. The CDR3, as DNA: TGTGCCAGCAGTCTGTACGGGACAGCTGATGGCTACACCTTC. Its protein is CASSLYGTADGYTF.

The chain combines TRBV5-1 with TRBJ2-5, with 7 positions matching TRBD2. This CDR3 has 14 amino acids. The germline V gene has CDR1 SGHRS and CDR2 YFSETQ. V was clipped by 4 bases and J by 5 bases; unmatched bases: 8. Here the CDR3 reads CASSAHRAGETQYF. The CDR3, as DNA: TGCGCCAGCAGCGCCCACCGAGCGGGGGAGACCCAGTACTTC.

The gene calls are TRBV6-5 and TRBJ2-5; 10 bases agree with TRBD2. The DNA end is more similar to TRBJ2-7, so the J call may be wrong. CDR3 size: 14 residues. CDR1 and CDR2 (germline): MNHEY, SVGAGI. For the CDR3, the DNA is TGTGCCAGCAGTTCAAAAGCGGGAGGGGCCGAGCAGTACTTC. It specifies CASSSKAGGAEQYF.

The genes are TRBV6-4 and TRBJ1-1; 11 bases align to TRBD1. Germline assignment: CDR1 MRHNA and CDR2 SNTAGT. The CDR3 totals 14 residues. V shed 3 bases, J shed 6 bases, and the junction held 3 bases outside the gene matches. The DNA for the CDR3 is TGTGCCAGCAGTGAAAGGACAGGGGGCCCTGAAGCTTTCTTT. Translation: CASSERTGGPEAFF.

This clonotype was counted between two and nine times. The chain links TRBV19 to TRBJ1-5; perhaps TRBD1 as D (6 bases). V lost 4 bases, J lost 0 bases, and 16 bases lay in between. This CDR3 contains 17 residues. The germline V gene has CDR1 LNHDA and CDR2 SQIVND (reference sequence). The CDR3 loop is CASSTDRWGYSNQPQHF. The CDR3, as DNA: TGTGCCAGTAGTACCGACAGGTGGGGGTATAGCAATCAGCCCCAGCATTTT.